This is a list of T cell receptor beta chains from one sample in a study of T cell repertoires in cytomegalovirus infection. MiXCR, applied by TCRdb to the reads, yields one record per CDR3 protein. The data hold about 400,000 distinct CDR3 sequences, with roughly 20% observed a single time. Sequenced: PBMCs. These receptors all stem from a human donor in good health (CMV status not recorded). Some clones in this sample may be carry-over from other donors' samples. Each CDR3 is given with its conserved first and last residue. The order of the fields is V gene, clone size, J gene, D gene, CDR3 protein, CDR3 DNA. D genes are given only for firm matches. The size of a clone is reported for some rows only, either as once, few or many, or as a class for expanded clones.

V gene: TRBV10-2; clone size: few; J gene: TRBJ2-5; D gene: .; CDR3 protein: CASRYVVGTQYF; CDR3 DNA: TGCGCCAGCCGATATGTAGTGGGGACCCAGTACTTC
V gene: TRBV14; clone size: few; J gene: TRBJ1-1; D gene: .; CDR3 protein: CASSQEWADTEAFF; CDR3 DNA: TGTGCCAGCAGCCAAGAGTGGGCAGACACTGAAGCTTTCTTT
V gene: TRBV29-1; clone size: .; J gene: TRBJ2-2; D gene: .; CDR3 protein: CSVAGNTGELFF; CDR3 DNA: TGCAGCGTTGCAGGGAACACCGGGGAGCTGTTTTTT
V gene: TRBV12-3/TRBV12-4; clone size: few; J gene: TRBJ2-3; D gene: .; CDR3 protein: CASSLGAGAPTDTQYF; CDR3 DNA: TGTGCCAGCAGTTTAGGAGCGGGCGCGCCCACAGATACGCAGTATTTT
V gene: TRBV20-1; clone size: .; J gene: TRBJ2-7; D gene: TRBD2; CDR3 protein: CSGKDRLAGFREQYF; CDR3 DNA: TGCAGTGGGAAAGACAGACTAGCGGGGTTTCGCGAGCAGTACTTC
V gene: TRBV5-6; clone size: few; J gene: TRBJ1-1; D gene: .; CDR3 protein: CASSLALAYEAFF; CDR3 DNA: TGTGCCAGCAGCTTGGCCTTGGCATATGAAGCTTTCTTT
V gene: TRBV7-2; clone size: many; J gene: TRBJ2-3; D gene: .; CDR3 protein: CASSLDLPDTQYF; CDR3 DNA: TGTGCCAGCAGCTTAGACCTGCCAGATACGCAGTATTTT
V gene: TRBV5-5; clone size: few; J gene: TRBJ1-1; D gene: .; CDR3 protein: CASSLAQGGMNTEAFF; CDR3 DNA: TGTGCCAGCAGCTTGGCCCAGGGAGGGATGAACACTGAAGCTTTCTTT
V gene: TRBV11-2; clone size: many; J gene: TRBJ2-1; D gene: TRBD1; CDR3 protein: CASSLVGGLYEQFF; CDR3 DNA: TGTGCCAGCAGCTTAGTAGGGGGCCTGTATGAGCAGTTCTTC
V gene: TRBV7-2; clone size: many; J gene: TRBJ2-1; D gene: TRBD2; CDR3 protein: CASSLGLAGGEQFF; CDR3 DNA: TGTGCCAGCAGCTTAGGACTAGCGGGGGGAGAGCAGTTCTTC
V gene: TRBV12-3/TRBV12-4; clone size: many; J gene: TRBJ1-1; D gene: .; CDR3 protein: CASSSQGFTEAFF; CDR3 DNA: TGTGCCAGCAGTTCACAGGGATTTACTGAAGCTTTCTTT
V gene: TRBV5-6; clone size: .; J gene: TRBJ2-5; D gene: TRBD2; CDR3 protein: CASSQGLAFRETQYF; CDR3 DNA: TGTGCCAGCAGCCAGGGACTAGCGTTTCGAGAGACCCAGTACTTC
V gene: TRBV20-1; clone size: .; J gene: TRBJ2-7; D gene: .; CDR3 protein: CSASLTGSVKEQYF; CDR3 DNA: TGCAGTGCTAGTCTAACAGGGTCGGTAAAGGAGCAGTACTTC
V gene: TRBV4-3; clone size: .; J gene: TRBJ2-3; D gene: .; CDR3 protein: CASSQGATSSTDTQYF; CDR3 DNA: TGCGCCAGCAGCCAAGGGGCGACCTCTAGCACAGATACGCAGTATTTT
V gene: TRBV5-5; clone size: few; J gene: TRBJ1-5; D gene: .; CDR3 protein: CASSYDSVNQPQHF; CDR3 DNA: TGTGCCAGCAGCTACGACAGTGTAAATCAGCCCCAGCATTTT
V gene: TRBV30; clone size: .; J gene: TRBJ2-3; D gene: .; CDR3 protein: CAWSVVGVFTDTQYF; CDR3 DNA: TGTGCCTGGAGTGTTGTAGGAGTTTTCACAGATACGCAGTATTTT
V gene: TRBV27; clone size: few; J gene: TRBJ2-1; D gene: .; CDR3 protein: CASSAQGGRYNEQFF; CDR3 DNA: TGTGCCAGCAGTGCCCAGGGCGGACGATACAATGAGCAGTTCTTC
V gene: TRBV14; clone size: few; J gene: TRBJ2-1; D gene: .; CDR3 protein: CASSQDPSEQFF; CDR3 DNA: TGTGCCAGCAGCCAAGATCCAAGTGAGCAGTTCTTC
V gene: TRBV7-6; clone size: many; J gene: TRBJ2-1; D gene: TRBD2; CDR3 protein: CASSLPAGGRASYEQFF; CDR3 DNA: TGTGCCAGCAGCCTCCCGGCGGGCGGGAGGGCCAGCTATGAGCAGTTCTTC
V gene: TRBV6-6; clone size: .; J gene: TRBJ2-1; D gene: .; CDR3 protein: CASSYLGGDSYNEQFF; CDR3 DNA: TGTGCCAGCAGTTACTTGGGGGGCGACTCCTACAATGAGCAGTTCTTC
V gene: TRBV27; clone size: .; J gene: TRBJ1-1; D gene: .; CDR3 protein: CASSFWGTRNTEAFF; CDR3 DNA: TGTGCCAGCAGTTTTTGGGGCACCAGAAACACTGAAGCTTTCTTT
V gene: TRBV5-5; clone size: .; J gene: TRBJ1-6; D gene: .; CDR3 protein: CASSLATGRHHF; CDR3 DNA: TGTGCCAGCAGCTTGGCAACAGGGCGTCACCACTTT
V gene: TRBV11-2; clone size: .; J gene: TRBJ2-7; D gene: TRBD2; CDR3 protein: CASQLHGTSGTYEQYF; CDR3 DNA: TGTGCCAGCCAGCTACATGGGACTAGCGGGACCTACGAGCAGTACTTC
V gene: TRBV7-9; clone size: many; J gene: TRBJ1-2; D gene: TRBD1; CDR3 protein: CASSPPGQGLSGYTF; CDR3 DNA: TGTGCCAGCAGCCCACCGGGACAGGGGTTATCTGGCTACACCTTC
V gene: TRBV19; clone size: .; J gene: TRBJ2-1; D gene: .; CDR3 protein: CASSIVETPYNEQFF; CDR3 DNA: TGTGCCAGTAGTATAGTCGAGACACCCTACAATGAGCAGTTCTTC
V gene: TRBV7-6; clone size: few; J gene: TRBJ2-1; D gene: TRBD2; CDR3 protein: CASSATSGGAYNEQFF; CDR3 DNA: TGTGCCAGCAGCGCAACTAGCGGGGGAGCGTACAATGAGCAGTTCTTC